The following is a T cell receptor (beta chain) sequence with its context. This specimen includes other DNA sequences encoding the same CDR3. This sample is part of a study of shared T cell receptors in the human thymus. Germline CDR1 reads SGHDT; CDR2 reads YYEEEE. The CDR3 is made up of 15 amino acids. The V gene lost 0 bases and the J gene lost 3 bases, with 12 bases spanning the gap. Repertoires were generated with immunoSEQ multiplex PCR, while TCRdb's copy carries only in-frame clones and drops some. The repertoire has approximately 730,000 clones, roughly 88% of them found once; the top ten carry more than 0.008%. This sample was shared with a second study, whose subject was human thymus T cells. As that report states: Donors consisted of healthy Finnish infants (having corrective surgery for congenital heart defects). Thymus tissue for the work was resected from patients undergoing corrective heart surgery. Among thymic and blood repertoires, usage of V and J genes appeared biased. Related research described strongly overlapping thymic repertoires in unrelated people.

The chain combines TRBV5-6 with TRBJ1-1, with a weak D call TRBD1 (6 bases). The TCR was taken from a girl less than two years old with a congenital heart defect. Sequenced material: thymocytes. The DNA for the CDR3 is TGTGCCAGCAGCTTGGACAGGGCGGGGGACACTGAAGCTTTCTTT. As protein: CASSLDRAGDTEAFF.